The present T cell receptor (beta chain) was sequenced within a study of T cells in Graves' hyperthyroidism and ophthalmopathy. Isolation of PBMCs was performed on around 9.7 ml fresh peripheral blood. Trimming stripped 4 bases from V and 1 base from J, with 14 bases between. The germline V gene encodes CDR1 SGDLS and CDR2 YYNGEE. The CDR3 runs to 15 residues. Amplification of TCR beta CDR3 regions was performed using RNA transcripts as template. Carried out on the TCR CDR3, a first-round RT-PCR used the HTBI primer set. TCRdb called the multiplex PCR reads again in MiXCR, with one record for every CDR3 protein. The sample consists of a few hundred thousand distinct CDR3 sequences, 13% of them appearing once.

The sample taken for sequencing was blood. V and J are TRBV9 and TRBJ1-1, with TRBD1 as a possible D gene (5 bases). The receptor was derived from a young woman with Graves' hyperthyroidism. Here the CDR3 DNA reads TGTGCCAGCAGCCCCCTGGGGGGTAGGAACACTGAAGCTTTCTTT. Residues: CASSPLGGRNTEAFF.